This is a list of T cell receptor beta chains from one sample in a study of T-cell reconstitution after alpha-beta-depleted transplantation in children. TCRdb reanalysed the PCR reads using MiXCR and keeps one entry per CDR3 protein. The data hold approximately 250,000 distinct CDR3 sequences, with 20% to 30% observed a single time. Sequencing was performed on PBMCs, taken before TCRalphabeta/CD19-depleted stem cell transplant. These receptors all stem from a girl aged 2-10 years with Fanconi anemia, due to receive a stem cell transplant. CDR3s include the opening cysteine and the closing phenylalanine or tryptophan.

CDR3 length,J gene,V gene,CDR3 protein
14,TRBJ2-3,TRBV5-1,CASKLGPMDGTQYF
13,TRBJ2-1,TRBV20-1,CRVSGGPYNEQFF
18,TRBJ2-3,TRBV7-3,CASSLTGVAGGGTDTQYF
16,TRBJ2-2,TRBV12-3/TRBV12-4,CASRPKLTGARGELFF
17,TRBJ2-7,TRBV9,CASSPGNGRQVWGEQYF
15,TRBJ1-1,TRBV28,CASSLWGKPDTEAFF
11,TRBJ2-3,TRBV29-1,CSEQRTDTQYF
15,TRBJ2-7,TRBV12-3/TRBV12-4,CASSLISAKLYEQYF
13,TRBJ2-3,TRBV10-1,CASSGDSSGTQYF
18,TRBJ2-7,TRBV18,CASSPSGTGTGGVYEQYF
13,TRBJ2-5,TRBV20-1,CSAIRLAGETQYF
17,TRBJ2-2,TRBV12-3/TRBV12-4,CASTPLGGQGNTGELFF
17,TRBJ2-2,TRBV27,CASRIRTSGANTGELFF
12,TRBJ2-2,TRBV29-1,CSADMSTGELFF
12,TRBJ2-7,TRBV12-3/TRBV12-4,CASRGTTYEQYF
15,TRBJ2-7,TRBV7-8,CASSLTAGGHYEQYF
12,TRBJ1-2,TRBV24-1,CATSDPNYGYTF
14,TRBJ1-2,TRBV28,CASNEVGQIYGYTF
16,TRBJ2-1,TRBV25-1,CASSESGLAGDNEQFF
17,TRBJ2-3,TRBV29-1,CSVEKPDRGTHTDTQYF
13,TRBJ2-3,TRBV7-9,CASSFGYTDTQYF
17,TRBJ2-1,TRBV15,CATSRESGLAGEDEQFF
14,TRBJ1-2,TRBV6-2/TRBV6-3,CASSYSGTYYGYTF
13,TRBJ1-1,TRBV20-1,CSAREILDTEAFF
16,TRBJ1-5,TRBV10-3,CAISESETGAGQPQHF
14,TRBJ2-2,TRBV29-1,CSAKGESVTGELFF
13,TRBJ2-3,TRBV9,CASSVVLADTQYF
18,TRBJ2-1,TRBV25-1,CASSGRRGVAGGPYEQFF
17,TRBJ2-3,TRBV7-9,CASSPVPGEFGTDTQYF
15,TRBJ2-7,TRBV25-1,CASSGWDSPNYEQYF
12,TRBJ2-7,TRBV9,CASSVALGEQYF
12,TRBJ2-3,TRBV29-1,CSVAVPTDTQYF
16,TRBJ2-1,TRBV18,CASSPRTAGGRNEQFF
16,TRBJ1-1,TRBV6-1,CASSEVAGGEDTEAFF
14,TRBJ2-3,TRBV20-1,CSARGLSSTDTQYF
17,TRBJ2-7,TRBV20-1,CSARAASGRAGSYEQYF
14,TRBJ2-7,TRBV6-5,CASMGGGISYEQYF
13,TRBJ2-5,TRBV29-1,CSVDGGTVETQYF
15,TRBJ1-1,TRBV5-1,CASSLVLGSNTEAFF
13,TRBJ2-7,TRBV20-1,CSARFLAAYEQYF
10,TRBJ1-2,TRBV20-1,CSAISYGYTF
14,TRBJ2-7,TRBV29-1,CSAVGLAGGPGQYF
14,TRBJ2-1,TRBV7-8,CASEGQSSYNEQFF
14,TRBJ2-7,TRBV5-6,CASSSRDFSYEQYF
12,TRBJ2-3,TRBV7-6,CASSAGTDTQYF